Given below is one T cell receptor (beta chain) in context. These data come from a study of Ad26.COV2.S vaccination and SARS-CoV-2 variants. The overall study: Ad26.COV2.S given intramuscularly, once or twice 56 days apart.

The CDR3 consists of 18 residues. The V gene lost 3 bases and the J gene lost 7 bases, with 22 bases spanning the gap. CDR1 and CDR2 from the germline V gene are SGHTA and FQGNSA. Using immunoSEQ multiplex PCR, the repertoire was profiled, and TCRdb retains in-frame clones only, with some absent. The sample shows about 250,000 clones, 70% to 90% of them seen only once. Treatment denoted: around 19 received Ad26.COV2.S at low or high dose, single or two shots; about 5 received placebo; per-sample allocation not given. It was on day 63 after the first vaccine or placebo injection that samples were taken. In Boston, the donor was an adult between 18-55 years of age. Immunization relied on an Ad26 vector, which expressed Wuhan-strain SARS-CoV-2 spike.

The receptor was derived from a person between 18 and 65 years old who received the Ad26.COV2.S COVID-19 vaccine or a placebo. Specimen: peripheral blood, collected in a trial of Ad26.COV2.S vaccine versus placebo. The chain uses TRBV7-2 and TRBJ1-6; a weak D match, TRBD1 (5 bases). CDR3 amino acids: CASSLFVGLSGGNSPLHF. CDR3 nucleotides: TGTGCCAGCAGCTTGTTTGTGGGACTTTCTGGAGGGAATTCACCCCTCCACTTT. The variable domain in full, completed from reference TRBV7-2 and TRBJ1-6, reads GAGVSQSPSNKVTEKGKDVELRCDPISGHTALYWYRQSLGQGLEFLIYFQGNSAPDKSGLPSDRFSAERTGGSVSTLTIQRTQQEDSAVYLCASSLFVGLSGGNSPLHFGNGTRLTVT.